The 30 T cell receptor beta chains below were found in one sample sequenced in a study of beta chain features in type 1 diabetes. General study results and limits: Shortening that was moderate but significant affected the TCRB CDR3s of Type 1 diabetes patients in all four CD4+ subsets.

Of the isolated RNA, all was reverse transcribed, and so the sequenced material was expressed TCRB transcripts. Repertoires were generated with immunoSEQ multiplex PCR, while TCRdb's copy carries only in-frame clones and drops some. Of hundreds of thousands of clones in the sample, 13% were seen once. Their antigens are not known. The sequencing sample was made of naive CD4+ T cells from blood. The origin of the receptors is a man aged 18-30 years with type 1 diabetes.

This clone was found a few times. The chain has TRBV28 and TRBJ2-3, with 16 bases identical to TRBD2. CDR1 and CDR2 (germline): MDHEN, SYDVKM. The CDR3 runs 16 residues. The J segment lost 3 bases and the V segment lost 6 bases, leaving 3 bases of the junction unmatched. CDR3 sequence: CASRTGLAGGTDTQYF. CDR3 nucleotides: TGTGCCAGCAGGACGGGACTAGCGGGGGGGACAGATACGCAGTATTTT.

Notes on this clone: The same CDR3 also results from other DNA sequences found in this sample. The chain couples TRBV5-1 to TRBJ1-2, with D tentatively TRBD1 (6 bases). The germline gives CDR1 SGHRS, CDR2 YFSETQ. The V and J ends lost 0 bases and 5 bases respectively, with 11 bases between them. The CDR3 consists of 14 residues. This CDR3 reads CASSLEGQGYGYTF. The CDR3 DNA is TGCGCCAGCAGCTTGGAGGGCCAGGGGTATGGCTACACCTTC.

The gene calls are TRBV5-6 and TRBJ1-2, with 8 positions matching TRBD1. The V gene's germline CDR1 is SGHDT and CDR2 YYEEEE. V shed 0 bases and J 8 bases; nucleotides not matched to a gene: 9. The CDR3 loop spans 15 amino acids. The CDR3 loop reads CASSLGTGNREGYTF. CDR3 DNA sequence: TGTGCCAGCAGCTTGGGGACAGGGAATAGGGAAGGCTACACCTTC.

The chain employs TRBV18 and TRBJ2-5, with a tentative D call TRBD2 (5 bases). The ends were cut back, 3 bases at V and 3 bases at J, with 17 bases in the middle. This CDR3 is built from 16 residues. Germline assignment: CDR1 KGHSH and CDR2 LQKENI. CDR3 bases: TGTGCCAGCTCACCTGTGTCGGGAACGGCAGAAGAGACCCAGTACTTC. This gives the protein CASSPVSGTAEETQYF.

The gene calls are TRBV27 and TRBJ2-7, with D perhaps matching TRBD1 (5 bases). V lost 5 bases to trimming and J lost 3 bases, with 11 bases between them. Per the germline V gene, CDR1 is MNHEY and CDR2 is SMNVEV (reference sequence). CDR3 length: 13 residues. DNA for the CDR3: TGTGCCAGCAGTACTCAGGGTTACTACGAGCAGTACTTC. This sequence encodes CASSTQGYYEQYF.

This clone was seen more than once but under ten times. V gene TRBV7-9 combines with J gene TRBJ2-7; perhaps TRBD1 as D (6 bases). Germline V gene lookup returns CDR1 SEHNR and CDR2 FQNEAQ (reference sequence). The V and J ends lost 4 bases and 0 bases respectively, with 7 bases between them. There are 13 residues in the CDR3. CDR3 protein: CASSSQGSYEQYF. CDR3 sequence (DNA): TGTGCCAGCAGCTCACAGGGCTCCTACGAGCAGTACTTC. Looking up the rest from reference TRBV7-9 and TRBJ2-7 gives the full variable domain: DTGVSQNPRHKITKRGQNVTFRCDPISEHNRLYWYRQTLGQGPEFLTYFQNEAQLEKSRLLSDRFSAERPKGSFSTLEIQRTEQGDSAMYLCASSSQGSYEQYFGPGTRLTVT.

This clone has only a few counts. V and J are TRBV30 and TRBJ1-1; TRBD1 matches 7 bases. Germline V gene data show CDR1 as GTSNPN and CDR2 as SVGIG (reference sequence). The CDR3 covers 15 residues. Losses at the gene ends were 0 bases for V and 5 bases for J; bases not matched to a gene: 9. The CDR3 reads CAWSVGAGGGTEAFF. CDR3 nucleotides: TGTGCCTGGAGTGTAGGTGCAGGGGGAGGAACTGAAGCTTTCTTT.

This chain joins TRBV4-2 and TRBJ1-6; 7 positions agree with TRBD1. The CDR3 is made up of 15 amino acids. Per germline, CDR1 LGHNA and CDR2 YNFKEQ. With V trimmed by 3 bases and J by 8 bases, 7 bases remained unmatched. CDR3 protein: CASSQQRGTDSPLHF. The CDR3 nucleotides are TGTGCCAGCAGCCAGCAAAGAGGGACAGATTCACCCCTCCACTTT.

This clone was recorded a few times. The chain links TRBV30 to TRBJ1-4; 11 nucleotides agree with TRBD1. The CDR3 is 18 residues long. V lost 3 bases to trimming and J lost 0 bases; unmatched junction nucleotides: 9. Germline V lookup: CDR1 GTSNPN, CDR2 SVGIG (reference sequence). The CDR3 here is CAWSLGTGGTATNEKLFF. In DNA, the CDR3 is TGTGCCTGGAGCTTGGGGACAGGGGGGACGGCAACTAATGAAAAACTGTTTTTT.

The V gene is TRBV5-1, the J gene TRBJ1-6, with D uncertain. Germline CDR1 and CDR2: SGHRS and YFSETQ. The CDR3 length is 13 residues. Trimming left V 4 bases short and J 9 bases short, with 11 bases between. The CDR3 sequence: CASSLALGSPLHF. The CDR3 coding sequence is TGCGCCAGCAGCCTTGCCCTAGGTTCACCCCTCCACTTT. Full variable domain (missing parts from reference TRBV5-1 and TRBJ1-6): KAGVTQTPRYLIKTRGQQVTLSCSPISGHRSVSWYQQTPGQGLQFLFEYFSETQRNKGNFPGRFSGRQFSNSRSEMNVSTLELGDSALYLCASSLALGSPLHFGNGTRLTVT.

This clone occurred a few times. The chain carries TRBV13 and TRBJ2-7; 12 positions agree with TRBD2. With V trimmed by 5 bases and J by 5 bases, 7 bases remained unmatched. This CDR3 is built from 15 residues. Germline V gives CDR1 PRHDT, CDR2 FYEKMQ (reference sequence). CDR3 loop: CASSPASGGADEQYF. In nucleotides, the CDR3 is TGTGCCAGCAGCCCGGCTAGCGGGGGGGCAGACGAGCAGTACTTC.

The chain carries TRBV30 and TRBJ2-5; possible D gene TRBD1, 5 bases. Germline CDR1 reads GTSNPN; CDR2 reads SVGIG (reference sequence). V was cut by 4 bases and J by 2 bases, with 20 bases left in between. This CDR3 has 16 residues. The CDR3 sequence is CAWKLGRKGLQETQYF. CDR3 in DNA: TGTGCCTGGAAATTGGGGCGGAAGGGGTTGCAAGAGACCCAGTACTTC.

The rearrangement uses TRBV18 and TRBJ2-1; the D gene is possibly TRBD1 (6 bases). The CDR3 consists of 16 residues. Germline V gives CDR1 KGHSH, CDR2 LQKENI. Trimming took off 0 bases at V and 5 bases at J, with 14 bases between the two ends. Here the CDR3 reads CASSPPGQINNNEQFF. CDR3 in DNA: TGTGCCAGCTCACCACCCGGACAGATCAATAACAATGAGCAGTTCTTC.

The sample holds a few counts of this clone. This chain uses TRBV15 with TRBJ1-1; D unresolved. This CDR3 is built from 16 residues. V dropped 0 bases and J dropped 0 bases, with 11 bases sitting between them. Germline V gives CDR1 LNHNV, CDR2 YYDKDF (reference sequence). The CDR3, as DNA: TGTGCCACCAGCAGAGATCCCTTCCCCATGAACACTGAAGCTTTCTTT. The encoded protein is CATSRDPFPMNTEAFF.

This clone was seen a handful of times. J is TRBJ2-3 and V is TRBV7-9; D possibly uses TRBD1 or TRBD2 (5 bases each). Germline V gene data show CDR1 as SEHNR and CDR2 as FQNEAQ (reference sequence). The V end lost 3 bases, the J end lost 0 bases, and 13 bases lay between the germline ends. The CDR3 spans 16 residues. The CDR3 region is CASSFRDPTSTDTQYF. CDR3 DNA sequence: TGTGCCAGCAGCTTCAGGGACCCCACCAGCACAGATACGCAGTATTTT.

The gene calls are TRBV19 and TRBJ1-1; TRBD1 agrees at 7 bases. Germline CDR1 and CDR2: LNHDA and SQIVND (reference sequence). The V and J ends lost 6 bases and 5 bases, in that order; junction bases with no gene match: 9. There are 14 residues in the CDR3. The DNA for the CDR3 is TGTGCCAGTAGGGAGACAGGGAGTAAGACTGAAGCTTTCTTT. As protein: CASRETGSKTEAFF.

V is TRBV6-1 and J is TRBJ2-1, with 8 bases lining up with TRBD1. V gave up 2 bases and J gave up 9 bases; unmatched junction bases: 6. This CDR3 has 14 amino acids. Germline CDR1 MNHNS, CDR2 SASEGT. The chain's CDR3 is CASSEQQGDSEQFF. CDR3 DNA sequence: TGTGCCAGCAGTGAACAACAGGGGGACAGTGAGCAGTTCTTC.

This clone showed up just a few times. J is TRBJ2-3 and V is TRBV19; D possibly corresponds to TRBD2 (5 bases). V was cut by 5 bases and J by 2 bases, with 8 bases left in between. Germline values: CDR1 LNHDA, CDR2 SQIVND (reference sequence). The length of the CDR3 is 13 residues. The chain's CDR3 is CASSGLITDTQYF. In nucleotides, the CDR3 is TGTGCCAGTAGTGGACTCATCACAGATACGCAGTATTTT.

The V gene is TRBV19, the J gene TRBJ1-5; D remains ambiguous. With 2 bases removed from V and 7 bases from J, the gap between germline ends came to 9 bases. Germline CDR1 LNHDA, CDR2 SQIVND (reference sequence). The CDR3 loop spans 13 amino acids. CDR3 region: CASSIPGSQPQHF. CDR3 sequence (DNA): TGTGCCAGTAGTATACCGGGGTCCCAGCCCCAGCATTTT.

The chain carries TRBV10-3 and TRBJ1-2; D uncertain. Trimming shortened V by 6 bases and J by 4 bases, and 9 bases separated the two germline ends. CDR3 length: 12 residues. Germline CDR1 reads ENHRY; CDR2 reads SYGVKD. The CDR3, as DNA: TGTGCCATCAGGGACCTCGGCTATGGCTACACCTTC. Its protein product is CAIRDLGYGYTF.

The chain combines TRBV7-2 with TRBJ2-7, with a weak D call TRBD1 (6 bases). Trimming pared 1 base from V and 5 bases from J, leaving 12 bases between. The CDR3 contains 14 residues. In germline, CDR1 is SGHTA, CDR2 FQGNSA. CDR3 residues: CASSLVQGIDEQYF. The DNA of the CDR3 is TGTGCCAGCAGCTTAGTACAGGGCATCGACGAGCAGTACTTC.

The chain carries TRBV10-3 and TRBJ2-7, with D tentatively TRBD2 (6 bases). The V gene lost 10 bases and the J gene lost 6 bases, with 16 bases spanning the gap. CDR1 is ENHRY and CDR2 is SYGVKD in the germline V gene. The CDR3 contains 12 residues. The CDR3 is CATDGGGSEQYF. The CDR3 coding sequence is TGTGCCACCGATGGGGGAGGTAGCGAGCAGTACTTC.

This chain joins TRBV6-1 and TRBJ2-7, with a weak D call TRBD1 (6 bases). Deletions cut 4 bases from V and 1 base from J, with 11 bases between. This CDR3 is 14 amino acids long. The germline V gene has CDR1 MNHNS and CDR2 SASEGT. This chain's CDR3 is CASSVTGNSYEQYF. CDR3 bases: TGTGCCAGCAGTGTCACAGGGAATTCCTACGAGCAGTACTTC.

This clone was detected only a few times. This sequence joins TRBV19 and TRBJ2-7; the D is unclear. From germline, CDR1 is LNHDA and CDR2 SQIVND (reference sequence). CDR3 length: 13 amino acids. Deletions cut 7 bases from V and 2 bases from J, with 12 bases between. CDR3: CASKQPETYEQYF. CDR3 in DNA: TGTGCCAGTAAACAACCGGAGACCTACGAGCAGTACTTC.

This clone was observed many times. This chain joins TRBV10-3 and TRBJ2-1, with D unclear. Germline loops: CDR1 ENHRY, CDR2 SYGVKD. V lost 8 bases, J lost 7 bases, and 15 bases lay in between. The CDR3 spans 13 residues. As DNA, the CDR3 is TGTGCCATCCGATTGGGTGGGCAGAATGAGCAGTTCTTC. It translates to CAIRLGGQNEQFF.

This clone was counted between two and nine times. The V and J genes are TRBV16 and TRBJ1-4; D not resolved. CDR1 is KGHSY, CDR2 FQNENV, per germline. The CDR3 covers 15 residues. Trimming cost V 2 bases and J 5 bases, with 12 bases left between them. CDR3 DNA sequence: TGTGCCAGCAGCCAACGTCCGGCGGGGAATGAAAAACTGTTTTTT. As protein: CASSQRPAGNEKLFF.

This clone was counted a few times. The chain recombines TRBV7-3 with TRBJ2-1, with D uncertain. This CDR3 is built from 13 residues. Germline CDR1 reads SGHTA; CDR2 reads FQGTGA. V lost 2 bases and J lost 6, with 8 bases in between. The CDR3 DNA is TGTGCCAGCAGCTTATTTATGGCCAATGAGCAGTTCTTC. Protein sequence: CASSLFMANEQFF. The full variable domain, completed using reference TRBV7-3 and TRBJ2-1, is GAGVSQTPSNKVTEKGKYVELRCDPISGHTALYWYRQSLGQGPEFLIYFQGTGAADDSGLPNDRFFAVRPEGSVSTLKIQRTERGDSAVYLCASSLFMANEQFFGPGTRLTVL.

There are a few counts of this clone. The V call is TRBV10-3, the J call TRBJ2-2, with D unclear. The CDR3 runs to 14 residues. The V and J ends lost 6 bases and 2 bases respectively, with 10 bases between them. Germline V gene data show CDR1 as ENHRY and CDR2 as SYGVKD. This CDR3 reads CAISLDGNTGELFF. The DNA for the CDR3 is TGTGCCATCAGCCTGGACGGAAACACCGGGGAGCTGTTTTTT.

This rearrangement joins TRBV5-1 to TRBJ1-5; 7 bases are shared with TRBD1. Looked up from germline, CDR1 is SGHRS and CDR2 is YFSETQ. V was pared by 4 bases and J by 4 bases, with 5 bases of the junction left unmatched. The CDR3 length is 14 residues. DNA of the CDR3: TGCGCCAGCAGCCCGACAGGGAGAAATCAGCCCCAGCATTTT. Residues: CASSPTGRNQPQHF. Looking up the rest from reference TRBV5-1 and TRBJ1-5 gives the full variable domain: KAGVTQTPRYLIKTRGQQVTLSCSPISGHRSVSWYQQTPGQGLQFLFEYFSETQRNKGNFPGRFSGRQFSNSRSEMNVSTLELGDSALYLCASSPTGRNQPQHFGDGTRLSIL.

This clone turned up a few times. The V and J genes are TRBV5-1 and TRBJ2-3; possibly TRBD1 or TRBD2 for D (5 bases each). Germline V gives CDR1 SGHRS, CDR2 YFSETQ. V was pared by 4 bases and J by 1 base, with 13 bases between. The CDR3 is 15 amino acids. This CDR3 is CASSGGQEGTDTQYF. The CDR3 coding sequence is TGCGCCAGCAGCGGGGGTCAGGAAGGCACAGATACGCAGTATTTT.